This entry describes one T cell receptor beta chain. The CDR3 is made up of 16 amino acids. Looked up from germline, CDR1 is SGHDN and CDR2 is FVKESK. The V and J ends lost 2 bases and 2 bases, in that order; junction bases with no gene match: 6. This sample is drawn from a study of blood T cell repertoires in COVID-19. For the study at large: The study drew acute and convalescent COVID-19 samples from the United States, Italy and Spain. Sample material is recorded as cDNA or gDNA derived from T cells, B-cell-depleted T cells, or PBMCs.

Authors' data handling: Nucleated cell number was recorded as an estimate derived from reference gene primer amplification. The assay was immunoSEQ multiplex PCR, and TCRdb's table has in-frame clones only and misses some. That table supplies the V and J calls and clone size; D and trimming were determined from the DNA. The sample carries around 280,000 clones, approximately 86% recorded once. The material sequenced was peripheral blood. This chain connects TRBV14 to TRBJ2-3, with 8 bases aligning to TRBD2. This receptor was identified in a man between 65 and 85 years old with acute or convalescent COVID-19. CDR3 DNA sequence: TGTGCCAGCAGCCAACTTTACGGGGGGGACACAGATACGCAGTATTTT. Its translation is CASSQLYGGDTDTQYF.